The 9 T cell receptor beta chains below were found in one sample sequenced in a study of T cell clones after liver transplantation. TCRdb's copy holds only in-frame clones and misses some; the assay was immunoSEQ multiplex PCR. The data contain 65,000 to 90,000 clones, more than 90% of them seen just once; the ten biggest clones take up approximately 2.4%. The sample was CD4+ T cells from blood, taken before liver transplant. The source of these receptors is a human donor who received a liver transplant.

The V and J genes are TRBV29-1 and TRBJ1-3; no clear D. Deletions cut 2 bases from V and 2 bases from J, with 7 bases between. The CDR3 spans 13 residues. Per germline, CDR1 SQVTM and CDR2 ANQGSEA. Here the CDR3 reads CSVETGAGNTIYF. In nucleotides, the CDR3 is TGCAGCGTTGAAACTGGGGCTGGAAACACCATATATTTT. Full variable domain (remainder filled in from reference TRBV29-1 and TRBJ1-3): SAVISQKPSRDICQRGTSLTIQCQVDSQVTMMFWYRQQPGQSLTLIATANQGSEATYESGFVIDKFPISRPNLTFSTLTVSNMSPEDSSIYLCSVETGAGNTIYFGEGSWLTVV.

The chain combines TRBV7-6 with TRBJ1-4; TRBD1 agrees at 9 bases. In germline, CDR1 is SGHVS, CDR2 FNYEAQ. CDR3 length equals 17 residues. The V gene end was trimmed by 1 base and the J gene end by 7 bases; junction bases not matched to a gene: 10. The CDR3 DNA reads TGTGCCAGCAGCTTAGGGTACAGGGGGCCGATTGGTGAAAAACTGTTTTTT. Its protein product is CASSLGYRGPIGEKLFF.

The chain uses TRBV7-2 and TRBJ2-2; TRBD1 aligns across 9 bases. The CDR3 consists of 18 residues. With 5 bases clipped from V and 4 bases from J, the junction kept 14 bases outside the gene matches. Per the germline V gene, CDR1 is SGHTA and CDR2 is FQGNSA. The DNA of the CDR3 is TGTGCCAGCAGCGCGTACCCGACAGGGGGTAGGAGCACCGGGGAGCTGTTTTTT. Amino acids: CASSAYPTGGRSTGELFF. The complete variable domain, with remaining parts taken from reference TRBV7-2 and TRBJ2-2, reads GAGVSQSPSNKVTEKGKDVELRCDPISGHTALYWYRQSLGQGLEFLIYFQGNSAPDKSGLPSDRFSAERTGGSVSTLTIQRTQQEDSAVYLCASSAYPTGGRSTGELFFGEGSRLTVL.

The chain recombines TRBV19 with TRBJ2-7, with D possibly being TRBD2 (6 bases). CDR3 length: 14 residues. Germline V gives CDR1 LNHDA, CDR2 SQIVND (reference sequence). V was shortened by 1 base and J by 2 bases, with 9 bases between the two germline ends. CDR3 protein: CASSIGRGTYEQYF. The DNA for the CDR3 is TGTGCCAGTAGTATAGGACGGGGGACCTACGAGCAGTACTTC.

Only one count was recorded for this clone. This rearrangement joins TRBV27 to TRBJ2-7; D gene ambiguous. Germline V gene data show CDR1 as MNHEY and CDR2 as SMNVEV (reference sequence). V dropped 3 bases and J dropped 9 bases, with 21 bases sitting between them. The CDR3 length is 15 residues. The CDR3 sequence: CASSFNKDPLRRQYF. The CDR3 nucleotides read TGTGCCAGCAGTTTTAACAAAGATCCTCTACGAAGGCAGTACTTC.

The J gene is TRBJ2-3, the V gene TRBV7-2; the D is unclear. The CDR3 length is 13 residues. Looked up from germline, CDR1 is SGHTA and CDR2 is FQGNSA. Trimming pared 5 bases from V and 0 bases from J, leaving 6 bases between. In DNA form, the CDR3 reads TGTGCCAGCAGCCCCACCAGCACAGATACGCAGTATTTT. Protein sequence: CASSPTSTDTQYF.

This rearrangement joins TRBV10-2 to TRBJ2-3, with D tentatively TRBD1 or TRBD2 (5 bases each). Germline CDR1 reads WSHSY; CDR2 reads SAAADI. The CDR3 is made up of 16 amino acids. V gave up 8 bases and J gave up 2 bases, with 20 bases separating them. The CDR3 region is CASGDPGRGPTDTQYF. The CDR3, as DNA: TGCGCCAGCGGCGACCCGGGACGGGGTCCCACAGATACGCAGTATTTT.

For this clone: The identical CDR3 is also encoded by other nucleotide sequences in the sample. The chain links TRBV7-2 to TRBJ2-5, with D perhaps given as TRBD1 or TRBD2 (6 bases each). Trimming cost V 3 bases and J 0 bases, with 8 bases left between them. Per germline, CDR1 SGHTA and CDR2 FQGNSA. CDR3 length equals 14 residues. The CDR3 loop reads CASSFRGDQETQYF. CDR3 coding DNA: TGTGCCAGCAGCTTTAGGGGGGACCAAGAGACCCAGTACTTC.

The chain couples TRBV4-1 to TRBJ1-6; TRBD1 matches at 7 bases. Germline CDR1 reads MGHRA; CDR2 reads YSYEKL. CDR3 length equals 18 residues. With V trimmed by 0 bases and J by 0 bases, 5 bases remained unmatched. The CDR3 DNA follows: TGCGCCAGCAGCCAAGATGGAAGGGACAGCTCCTATAATTCACCCCTCCACTTT. Translation: CASSQDGRDSSYNSPLHF.